This T cell receptor (beta chain) was recovered during a study of cytomegalovirus exposure and HLA in healthy donors. Germline V gene sequence: CDR1 SQVTM, CDR2 ANQGSEA. CDR3 length equals 16 residues. V lost 6 bases and J lost 0, with 18 bases in between. 13 Jbeta primers and 60 Vbeta primers were used for the PCR. Method: immunoSEQ multiplex PCR; TCRdb's copy keeps in-frame clones and lacks some. Counted here are 80,000 to 130,000 clones, 79% occurring once; the ten biggest clones make up over 4%. The source of this sequence is a female donor in good health and CMV-seropositive. The rearrangement joins TRBV29-1 to TRBJ2-1, with D maybe TRBD2 (7 bases). Sequenced sample: PBMCs. The CDR3 sequence: CSVVRGLADSYNEQFF. Here the CDR3 DNA reads TGCAGCGTCGTACGGGGGCTAGCGGACTCCTACAATGAGCAGTTCTTC.